Shown below are 10 T cell receptor beta chains from a single sample sequenced in a study of cytomegalovirus exposure and HLA in healthy donors. The PCR made use of 60 Vbeta and 13 Jbeta primers. Profiled with immunoSEQ multiplex PCR; TCRdb holds only in-frame clones, not every one. The data hold about 130,000 clones, with approximately 71% observed a single time. The specimen was PBMCs. The receptors originated from a man aged 25-40 years in good health and CMV-seronegative.

The CDR3 is CASSLDLNQPQHF. For the CDR3, the DNA is TGTGCCAGCAGCTTAGATTTAAATCAGCCCCAGCATTTT. The rearrangement links TRBV11-2 to TRBJ1-5; D remains ambiguous. V shed 0 bases and J shed 4 bases, with 4 bases lying between them. Germline V CDR1 and CDR2: SGHAT, FQNNGV. The CDR3 has 13 amino acids. Filled out from reference TRBV11-2 and TRBJ1-5, the complete variable domain reads EAGVAQSPRYKIIEKRQSVAFWCNPISGHATLYWYQQILGQGPKLLIQFQNNGVVDDSQLPKDRFSAERLKGVDSTLKIQPAKLEDSAVYLCASSLDLNQPQHFGDGTRLSIL.

The genes are TRBV2 and TRBJ2-5; possibly TRBD1 for D (6 bases). The CDR3 is made up of 13 amino acids. V shed 7 bases and J shed 0 bases, with 9 bases lying between them. In germline, CDR1 is SNHLY, CDR2 FYNNEI. The CDR3 spells CASMRDNQETQYF. The CDR3 coding sequence is TGTGCCAGCATGAGGGACAACCAAGAGACCCAGTACTTC.

This clone occurred once. V usage is TRBV5-5 and J usage is TRBJ2-5, with TRBD2 matching over 7 bases. The CDR3 spans 14 residues. Trimming cost V 4 bases and J 5 bases; bases outside gene matches: 8. CDR1 and CDR2 (germline): SGHKS, YYEKEE (reference sequence). As DNA, the CDR3 is TGTGCCAGCAGCACAAGACTAGCTAGGGAGACCCAGTACTTC. The encoded protein is CASSTRLARETQYF.

A word on this clone: This sample also contains other DNA sequences that code for the same CDR3. The chain recombines TRBV10-1 with TRBJ2-7, with TRBD2 matching over 9 bases. V shed 2 bases, J shed 4 bases, and the junction held 3 bases outside the gene matches. This CDR3 region has 14 residues. Germline CDR1 WNHNN, CDR2 SYGVQD (reference sequence). The CDR3 DNA sequence: TGCGCCAGCAGTGAGGGGCTAGCGGGATACGAGCAGTACTTC. Translation gives CASSEGLAGYEQYF.

V is TRBV9 and J is TRBJ2-1; no reliable D call. This CDR3 has 12 amino acids. Germline CDR1 and CDR2: SGDLS and YYNGEE. The ends were cut back, 4 bases at V and 2 bases at J, with 4 bases in the middle. The CDR3 region has the DNA TGTGCCAGCAGCTCTACCTACAATGAGCAGTTCTTC. It specifies CASSSTYNEQFF.

V is TRBV27 and J is TRBJ2-1, with 12 nucleotides matching TRBD1. There are 17 residues in the CDR3. Trimming cost V 5 bases and J 3 bases; bases outside gene matches: 8. Germline CDR1 is MNHEY and CDR2 is SMNVEV (reference sequence). The CDR3 bases are TGTGCCAGCAGTACCCCGGGACAGGGGGCGATCTACAATGAGCAGTTCTTC. It codes for CASSTPGQGAIYNEQFF.

This clone was picked up a small number of times. The V call is TRBV2, the J call TRBJ2-7; no reliable D call. Per the germline V gene, CDR1 is SNHLY and CDR2 is FYNNEI. V lost 2 bases and J 2 bases, leaving 10 bases between the germline ends. The CDR3 is 14 amino acids. The CDR3 protein is CASSEFTVTYEQYF. The CDR3 nucleotides read TGTGCCAGCAGTGAATTCACGGTAACCTACGAGCAGTACTTC.

The rearrangement uses TRBV10-1 and TRBJ2-5; 10 bases match TRBD1. The CDR3 sequence is 15 residues long. V dropped 3 bases and J dropped 4; count of bases not matched to a gene: 5. Germline lookup yields CDR1 WNHNN and CDR2 SYGVQD (reference sequence). The CDR3 is CASSEGQGVSETQYF. The CDR3 DNA is TGCGCCAGCAGTGAAGGACAGGGGGTATCAGAGACCCAGTACTTC.

The chain carries TRBV11-2 and TRBJ1-3; D might be TRBD1 (5 bases). CDR1 is SGHAT, CDR2 FQNNGV, per germline. V lost 3 bases and J 1 base, leaving 13 bases between the germline ends. The CDR3 sequence is 16 residues long. CDR3 region: CASSFGRGRSGNTIYF. The DNA of the CDR3 is TGTGCCAGCAGCTTTGGTAGGGGTAGGTCTGGAAACACCATATATTTT.

This clone was found once. The chain carries TRBV7-9 and TRBJ1-1; D may be TRBD1 (5 bases). Germline V gene data show CDR1 as SEHNR and CDR2 as FQNEAQ (reference sequence). The V and J ends lost 1 base and 0 bases respectively, with 6 bases between them. The length of the CDR3 is 14 residues. Here the CDR3 reads CASSLGQLNTEAFF. The CDR3 DNA follows: TGTGCCAGCAGCTTAGGACAGCTGAACACTGAAGCTTTCTTT. The full variable domain, in which reference TRBV7-9 and TRBJ1-1 provide the parts outside the CDR3, is DTGVSQNPRHKITKRGQNVTFRCDPISEHNRLYWYRQTLGQGPEFLTYFQNEAQLEKSRLLSDRFSAERPKGSFSTLEIQRTEQGDSAMYLCASSLGQLNTEAFFGQGTRLTVV.